Below, 17 T cell receptor beta chains from the same sample are listed, as sequenced in a study of vaccination and CD4 T cells after COVID-19. Sequencing of the DNA from cultured CD4+ T cells was carried out with the Oncomine TCR Beta short-read assay. TCRdb independently ran MiXCR on the PCR reads; one entry per CDR3 protein. The table records under 20,000 distinct CDR3 sequences, around two fifths of them present only once. The treatment denotes: roughly 10-day PBMC culture with coronavirus spike peptide pools or control peptides (ViraFEST assay). No antigen is known for these receptors. Sequencing was performed on CD4+ T cells from blood, cultured in vitro, taken after SARS-CoV-2 vaccination. These receptors came from a human donor who had recovered from COVID-19.

The chain uses TRBV20-1 and TRBJ1-5; D is perhaps TRBD1 (6 bases). Trimming left V 6 bases short and J 3 bases short, with 18 bases between. The V gene's germline CDR1 is DFQATT and CDR2 SNEGSKA (reference sequence). The CDR3 contains 15 residues. The CDR3 protein is CSATPQGLINQPQHF. Written as DNA, the CDR3 is TGCAGTGCCACACCCCAGGGGTTAATCAATCAGCCCCAGCATTTT.

The J gene is TRBJ2-3, the V gene TRBV7-8; perhaps TRBD2 as D (6 bases). CDR1 is SGHVS, CDR2 FQNEAQ, per germline. The V end lost 2 bases, the J end lost 2 bases, and 8 bases lay between the germline ends. This CDR3 is 14 amino acids long. The CDR3 nucleotides read TGTGCCAGCAGCTTACGGGGGAACACAGATACGCAGTATTTT. Protein: CASSLRGNTDTQYF.

This chain uses TRBV7-2 with TRBJ2-5; possible D gene TRBD1, 6 bases. Per the germline V gene, CDR1 is SGHTA and CDR2 is FQGNSA. The CDR3 sequence is 14 residues long. Deletions cut 7 bases from V and 1 base from J, with 13 bases between. The CDR3 region is CASTNTGTQETQYF. The CDR3 DNA sequence: TGTGCCAGCACGAACACAGGGACCCAAGAGACCCAGTACTTC.

This chain joins TRBV28 and TRBJ2-7; 10 bases fit TRBD1. This CDR3 spans 16 amino acids. V lost 7 bases and J lost 4; bases outside the gene matches: 13. The germline V gene has CDR1 MDHEN and CDR2 SYDVKM. Here the CDR3 reads CASITDRTGGRYEQYF. The CDR3 region has the DNA TGTGCCAGCATTACCGACCGGACAGGGGGTCGATACGAGCAGTACTTC.

The chain is built from TRBV19 and TRBJ2-2, with 10 bases fitting TRBD2. Germline CDR1 and CDR2: LNHDA and SQIVND (reference sequence). V lost 3 bases, J lost 4 bases, and 5 bases stayed unmatched. The CDR3 totals 16 residues. CDR3 coding DNA: TGTGCCAGTAGTATGTCGCTAGCGGGGGTCACCGGGGAGCTGTTTTTT. Its translation: CASSMSLAGVTGELFF.

This chain links TRBV20-1 with TRBJ2-1; tentative D call: TRBD2 (6 bases). Trimming shortened V by 5 bases and J by 0 bases, and 17 bases separated the two germline ends. Germline values: CDR1 DFQATT, CDR2 SNEGSKA (reference sequence). The CDR3 is made up of 16 amino acids. CDR3 amino acids: CSAVEGRKSSYNEQFF. CDR3 bases: TGCAGTGCTGTGGAGGGAAGGAAGAGCTCCTACAATGAGCAGTTCTTC.

For the CDR3, the DNA is TGCAGTGCCTACAGGAACACTGAAGCTTTCTTT. Translating gives CSAYRNTEAFF. The chain uses TRBV20-1 and TRBJ1-1; D not certain. The ends were cut back, 6 bases at V and 1 base at J, with 6 bases in the middle. Germline V lookup: CDR1 DFQATT, CDR2 SNEGSKA (reference sequence). The CDR3 is 11 residues long.

The rearrangement links TRBV7-2 to TRBJ2-7; 8 nucleotides agree with TRBD1. CDR1 SGHTA and CDR2 FQGNSA come from the germline V gene. The J segment lost 3 bases and the V segment lost 5 bases, leaving 3 bases of the junction unmatched. The CDR3 is 13 amino acids. CDR3 loop: CASSQDRVYEQYF. DNA of the CDR3: TGTGCCAGCAGCCAGGACAGGGTCTACGAGCAGTACTTC.

The chain uses TRBV5-4 and TRBJ1-2; 10 nucleotides line up with TRBD1. CDR3 length: 14 amino acids. V lost 7 bases and J lost 7; bases outside the gene matches: 10. In germline, CDR1 is SGHNT, CDR2 YYREEE (reference sequence). CDR3 sequence (DNA): TGTGCCAGCGGATCGACAGGGGGCGGGTTTGGCTACACCTTC. Translated: CASGSTGGGFGYTF.

This chain uses TRBV20-1 with TRBJ1-2, with a weak D call TRBD1 (5 bases). Germline values: CDR1 DFQATT, CDR2 SNEGSKA (reference sequence). Trimming stripped 2 bases from V and 10 bases from J, with 26 bases between. CDR3 length: 16 residues. The CDR3 here is CSARPKSPGRPKDYTF. In DNA form, the CDR3 reads TGCAGTGCTAGACCAAAATCACCGGGACGCCCTAAAGACTACACCTTC.

The chain uses TRBV7-2 and TRBJ2-1; D remains unclear. V was clipped by 1 base and J by 9 bases, with 13 bases between them. The germline V gene encodes CDR1 SGHTA and CDR2 FQGNSA. This CDR3 region has 14 residues. CDR3 nucleotide sequence: TGTGCCAGCAGCTTAGATCTCTATTACGGTGAGCAGTTCTTC. It is translated as CASSLDLYYGEQFF.

This clonotype was counted a single time. The chain carries TRBV7-9 and TRBJ2-5; 11 nucleotides line up with TRBD2. V trimming: 5 bases; J trimming: 5 bases; junction bases outside the gene matches: 7. CDR1 SEHNR and CDR2 FQNEAQ come from the germline V gene (reference sequence). CDR3 length: 15 residues. CDR3 residues: CASSTIAGGPETQYF. DNA of the CDR3: TGTGCCAGCAGCACCATAGCGGGGGGGCCGGAGACCCAGTACTTC.

The chain couples TRBV11-2 to TRBJ2-7, with 8 bases matching TRBD2. CDR3 length: 14 amino acids. CDR1 and CDR2 (germline): SGHAT, FQNNGV. Losses at the gene ends were 2 bases for V and 5 bases for J; bases not matched to a gene: 5. CDR3 residues: CASSLNGGVHEQYF. The CDR3 DNA reads as TGTGCCAGCAGCTTAAACGGGGGGGTCCACGAGCAGTACTTC.

This clonotype was seen only a few times. The rearrangement joins TRBV28 to TRBJ1-6, with a weak D call TRBD1 (5 bases). This CDR3 contains 15 residues. Germline V gene lookup returns CDR1 MDHEN and CDR2 SYDVKM. Trimming shortened V by 10 bases and J by 4 bases, and 17 bases separated the two germline ends. CDR3 in amino acids: CATRQGALYNSPLHF. CDR3 bases: TGTGCCACCAGGCAAGGGGCCTTATATAATTCACCCCTCCACTTT.

The chain employs TRBV29-1 and TRBJ1-2, with unresolved D. The CDR3 covers 12 residues. Germline loops: CDR1 SQVTM, CDR2 ANQGSEA. The V and J ends lost 4 bases and 0 bases respectively, with 6 bases between them. In DNA, the CDR3 is TGCAGCGTTGGACGGGCTAACTATGGCTACACCTTC. This encodes CSVGRANYGYTF.

V usage is TRBV6-5 and J usage is TRBJ1-1; 9 bases line up with TRBD1. V gave up 2 bases and J gave up 4 bases; unmatched junction bases: 11. The CDR3 is made up of 17 amino acids. CDR1 and CDR2 (germline): MNHEY, SVGAGI. In DNA form, the CDR3 reads TGTGCCAGCAGTTACACAGCTGGGACAGGGTGGGGCACTGAAGCTTTCTTT. Protein: CASSYTAGTGWGTEAFF.

The chain joins TRBV6-5 to TRBJ1-6; no clear D gene. This CDR3 comprises 16 residues. V was clipped by 4 bases and J by 0 bases, with 10 bases between them. Germline V lookup: CDR1 MNHEY, CDR2 SVGAGI. CDR3 in amino acids: CASSSMRSSYNSPLHF. The CDR3 DNA follows: TGTGCCAGCAGTTCCATGCGGAGCTCCTATAATTCACCCCTCCACTTT.